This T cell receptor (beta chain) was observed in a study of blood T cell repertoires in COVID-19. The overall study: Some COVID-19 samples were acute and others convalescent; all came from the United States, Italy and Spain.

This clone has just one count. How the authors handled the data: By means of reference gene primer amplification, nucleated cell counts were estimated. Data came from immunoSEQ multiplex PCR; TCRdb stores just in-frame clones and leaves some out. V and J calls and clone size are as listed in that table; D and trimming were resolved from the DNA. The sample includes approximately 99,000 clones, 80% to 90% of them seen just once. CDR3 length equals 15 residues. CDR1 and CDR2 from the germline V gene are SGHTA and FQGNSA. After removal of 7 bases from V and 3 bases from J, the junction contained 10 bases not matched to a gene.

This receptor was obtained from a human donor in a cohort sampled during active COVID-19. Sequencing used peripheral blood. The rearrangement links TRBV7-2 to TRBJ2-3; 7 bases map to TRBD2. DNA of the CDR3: TGTGCCAGCACCTTTGGCGGGAGTCTGACAGATACGCAGTATTTT. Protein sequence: CASTFGGSLTDTQYF.